The 12 T cell receptor beta chains listed next were all sequenced from one sample in a study of Graves' ophthalmopathy and Graves' hyperthyroidism (dated by TCRdb to about 2018). Sequencer: Illumina HiSeq 2000. TCR beta CDR3 regions were amplified from RNA transcripts for repertoire sequencing. A first-round RT-PCR used HTBI primers with the Qiagen OneStep RT-PCR kit, followed by a second-round multiplex PCR, size selection and purification. TCRdb reanalyzed the raw reads on its own, using fastp at Q25 for trimming and MiXCR for clone calling, and kept in-frame beta chains. Merged by CDR3 protein, the rows form single entries marked with the most common genes and DNA. In all, the sample holds approximately 380,000 distinct CDR3 sequences, and over 20% of those were seen once. More than 2.5% of the sample lies in the top ten. Sequencing was performed on peripheral blood. Every receptor here comes from a woman under 30 with stable Graves' hyperthyroidism. Donor details come from another sample of the same person, matched by shared clones.

The rearrangement links TRBV24-1 to TRBJ2-5; D might be TRBD2 (6 bases). This CDR3 contains 15 residues. Trimming stripped 4 bases from V and 4 bases from J, with 15 bases between. Germline V gene sequence: CDR1 KGHDR, CDR2 SFDVKD. The CDR3 reads CATSDPRGDGETQYF. The CDR3 DNA sequence: TGTGCCACCAGTGACCCTCGCGGGGATGGAGAGACCCAGTACTTC.

The sample holds many counts of this clonotype. The chain is built from TRBV12-3 or TRBV12-4 and TRBJ2-2; TRBD1 matches 7 bases. CDR3 length: 16 amino acids. Losses at the gene ends were 5 bases for V and 4 bases for J; bases not matched to a gene: 10. The CDR3 DNA follows: TGTGCCAGCAGTCCCCCCACAGGGGCTTCCACCGGGGAGCTGTTTTTT. The encoded protein is CASSPPTGASTGELFF.

This clonotype was seen many times. The rearrangement joins TRBV12-3 or TRBV12-4 to TRBJ2-5; D unclear. V was cut by 5 bases and J by 0 bases, with 7 bases left in between. The CDR3 consists of 13 residues. CDR3: CASSPWDQETQYF. Written as DNA, the CDR3 is TGTGCCAGCAGTCCATGGGACCAAGAGACCCAGTACTTC.

This clonotype has only a few counts. The V call is TRBV7-3, the J call TRBJ1-2; 8 positions match TRBD1. V was clipped by 5 bases and J by 8 bases; unmatched bases: 7. CDR1 is SGHTA, CDR2 FQGTGA, per germline. The CDR3 has 13 residues. The CDR3 loop is CASSTQGVGGYTF. The CDR3 coding sequence is TGTGCCAGCAGCACACAGGGGGTTGGGGGCTACACCTTC. Looking up the rest from reference TRBV7-3 and TRBJ1-2 gives the full variable domain: GAGVSQTPSNKVTEKGKYVELRCDPISGHTALYWYRQSLGQGPEFLIYFQGTGAADDSGLPNDRFFAVRPEGSVSTLKIQRTERGDSAVYLCASSTQGVGGYTFGSGTRLTVV.

This clonotype was observed many times. The rearrangement links TRBV29-1 to TRBJ1-1; D is unclear. The CDR3 spans 13 residues. The V and J ends lost 1 base and 0 bases respectively, with 6 bases between them. Germline CDR1 and CDR2: SQVTM and ANQGSEA. Written as DNA, the CDR3 is TGCAGCGTTGAAGGCCGGATGAACACTGAAGCTTTCTTT. Its protein is CSVEGRMNTEAFF.

This clonotype came up many times. This chain joins TRBV6-4 and TRBJ2-7; 9 nucleotides agree with TRBD2. The trim removed 8 bases at V and 3 bases at J, leaving 20 bases unmatched. Germline loops: CDR1 MRHNA, CDR2 SNTAGT. The CDR3 loop spans 18 amino acids. This CDR3 reads CASGRGVSGSRGYYEQYF. The CDR3 DNA is TGTGCCAGCGGTAGAGGTGTTAGCGGGAGTCGCGGGTACTACGAGCAGTACTTC.

This clonotype was picked up a small number of times. The chain joins TRBV20-1 to TRBJ1-2; the D gene is possibly TRBD1 (6 bases). The CDR3 covers 12 residues. V was clipped by 1 base and J by 5 bases, with 8 bases between them. The germline gives CDR1 DFQATT, CDR2 SNEGSKA (reference sequence). The DNA of the CDR3 is TGCAGTGCTAGAGGGACAGAATATGGCTACACCTTC. Protein product: CSARGTEYGYTF.

At least ten counts were recorded for this clonotype. The V and J genes are TRBV13 and TRBJ2-7; D is perhaps TRBD2 (5 bases). V lost 1 base and J 6 bases, leaving 16 bases between the germline ends. The CDR3 consists of 15 residues. Germline CDR1 is PRHDT and CDR2 is FYEKMQ (reference sequence). CDR3 bases: TGTGCCAGCAGCTTAGAGTCGGCTAGCCGGGGCGAGCAGTACTTC. This codes for CASSLESASRGEQYF.

This clonotype was seen just once. A much larger clone lies one base from this, so it may be a read error. The rearrangement uses TRBV30 and TRBJ1-2, with D unclear. CDR1 is GTSNPN and CDR2 is SVGIG in the germline V gene (reference sequence). This CDR3 is 11 amino acids long. The CDR3 spells CARRSTVSYTF. The CDR3 DNA sequence: TGTGCCCGGAGATCAACAGTGAGCTACACCTTC.

Concerning this clonotype itself: Here the CDR3 omits its conserved ending phenylalanine or tryptophan, so a read error is the likely source. The chain couples TRBV2 to TRBJ1-2; no reliable D call. The CDR3 extends over 13 amino acids. In germline, CDR1 is SNHLY, CDR2 FYNNEI. The ends were cut back, 10 bases at V and 9 bases at J, with 21 bases in the middle. The CDR3 here is CATSAEKGFSYTV. The CDR3 DNA follows: TGTGCCACCTCAGCAGAAAAGGGTTTCAGCTACACCGTC.

In this sample, this clonotype turned up many times. The V gene is TRBV5-1, the J gene TRBJ2-6, with TRBD2 as a possible D gene (5 bases). Per germline, CDR1 SGHRS and CDR2 YFSETQ. V lost 2 bases to trimming and J lost 6 bases, with 6 bases between them. This CDR3 is 13 amino acids long. CDR3 region: CASSFSEANVLTF. The CDR3 DNA reads as TGCGCCAGCAGCTTTAGCGAGGCCAACGTCCTGACTTTC.

This clonotype was picked up many times. At one boundary the junction diverges from the germline segment, which might be a read error. The chain joins TRBV7-2 to TRBJ1-6, with D unclear. The CDR3 has 16 amino acids. Germline V gene data show CDR1 as SGHTA and CDR2 as FQGNSA. The CDR3 nucleotides read TGTGCCGTCATCCCCGCTCGCGGCGAATGGAATTCACACCTCCACTTT. Its protein product is CAVIPARGEWNSHLHF.